This T cell receptor beta chain originates from a study of T cells in Graves' hyperthyroidism and ophthalmopathy. Study outcomes and limitations: Model-based prediction identified ophthalmopathy a median roughly 6.1 months prior to its onset.

Together with thyroid ultrasound, orbital computed tomography, serum thyroxine and TRAb, clinical symptoms were used for diagnoses. In the case of this clonotype: As yet, its antigen is unknown.

RNA transcripts served as the template for amplifying TCR beta CDR3 regions. The HTBI primer set served for first-round RT-PCR of the TCR CDR3. From the multiplex PCR reads, TCRdb called clonotypes with MiXCR, one entry per CDR3 protein. The sample consists of about 350,000 distinct CDR3 sequences, about 15% of them appearing once. The CDR3 loop spans 15 amino acids. Germline CDR1 reads MRHNA; CDR2 reads SNTAGT. The germline V and J ends were trimmed by 4 bases and 2 bases, with 12 bases remaining between them. The TCR comes from a woman in her 30s with Graves' hyperthyroidism. The sequenced sample consisted of blood. This sequence joins TRBV6-4 and TRBJ1-5; possibly TRBD1 for D (6 bases). The CDR3 coding sequence is TGTGCCAGCAGTGCTAGGGGGAATGGCAATCAGCCCCAGCATTTT. Translated, it gives CASSARGNGNQPQHF.